This T cell receptor (beta chain) was identified in a study of blood T cell repertoires in COVID-19. Looking at the study overall: PBMCs, B-cell-depleted T cells, or T cells were the source of the cDNA or gDNA that made up the material.

The CDR3 is 15 residues long. Germline CDR1 is MDHEN and CDR2 is SYDVKM. The J segment lost 8 bases and the V segment lost 5 bases, leaving 11 bases of the junction unmatched. Original processing notes: Reference gene primer amplification in the assay estimated nucleated cell counts. This table comes from immunoSEQ multiplex PCR, and its TCRdb copy is limited to in-frame clones, with some not included. That table is the source of V, J and clone size, and D and trimming were worked out from the DNA. Among about 310,000 clones, 80% to 90% were seen once, and the ten largest hold roughly 7.1%. The sequenced material came from peripheral blood. The receptor comes from a woman between 45 and 60 years old who had recovered from COVID-19. The chain carries TRBV28 and TRBJ1-4; 7 bases match TRBD1. The CDR3 reads CASSDNRGGAEKLFF. The CDR3 DNA follows: TGTGCCAGCAGTGACAACAGGGGAGGTGCGGAAAAACTGTTTTTT.